This TCR beta chain was captured in a study of blood T cell repertoires in COVID-19. In the authors' methods: How many nucleated cells were present was estimated from reference gene primer amplification. Sequenced by immunoSEQ multiplex PCR; TCRdb stores in-frame clones only, minus some. Clone size and V and J calls were adopted from that table, with D and trimming inferred from the DNA. The sample contains about 230,000 clones, 75% to 85% of which appear only once. The CDR3 covers 15 residues. The V and J ends lost 1 base and 4 bases respectively, with 13 bases between them. Looked up from germline, CDR1 is LGHDT and CDR2 is YNNKEL (reference sequence).

The sequence was collected from a middle-aged man who had recovered from COVID-19. The V and J genes are TRBV3-1 (or the pseudogene TRBV3-2) and TRBJ1-2, with D tentatively TRBD1 (5 bases). The sequenced sample was peripheral blood. In DNA form, the CDR3 reads TGTGCCAGCAGCCAAGTTTCCGACAGCAGCTATGGCTACACCTTC. Residues: CASSQVSDSSYGYTF.